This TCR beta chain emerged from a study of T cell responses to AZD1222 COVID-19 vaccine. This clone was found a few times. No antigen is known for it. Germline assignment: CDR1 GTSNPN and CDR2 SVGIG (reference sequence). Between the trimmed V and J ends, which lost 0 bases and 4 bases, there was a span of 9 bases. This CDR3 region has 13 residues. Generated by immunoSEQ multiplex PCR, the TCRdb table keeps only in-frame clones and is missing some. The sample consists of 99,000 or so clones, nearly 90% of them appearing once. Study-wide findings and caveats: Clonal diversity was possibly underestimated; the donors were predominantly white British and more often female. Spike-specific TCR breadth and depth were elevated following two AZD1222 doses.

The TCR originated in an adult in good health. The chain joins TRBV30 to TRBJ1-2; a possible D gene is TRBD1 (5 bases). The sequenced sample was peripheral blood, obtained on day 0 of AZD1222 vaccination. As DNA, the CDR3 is TGTGCCTGGAGTGTGGGGGGATTCTATGGCTACACCTTC. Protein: CAWSVGGFYGYTF.